The entry below describes one T cell receptor beta chain. What it binds is not known. This specimen belongs to a study of cytomegalovirus exposure and HLA in healthy donors. Whole-study context: From HLA-typed donors, an early data release held around 80 million unique TCRs. Study conclusions and caveats: Common viral pathogens were later found to be apparently linked to several of the most significant clusters.

PCR employed 60 Vbeta and 13 Jbeta primers. The assay was immunoSEQ multiplex PCR, and TCRdb's table has in-frame clones only and misses some. The repertoire consists of some 210,000 clones, with about three quarters occurring once and the leading ten covering 2.1%. V lost 1 base to trimming and J lost 0 bases, with 13 bases between them. This CDR3 contains 16 residues. Germline V gene sequence: CDR1 GTSNPN, CDR2 SVGIG (reference sequence). Sequenced sample: PBMCs. J is TRBJ2-1 and V is TRBV30; tentative D call: TRBD2 (6 bases). The receptor's source is a woman aged 30 to 39 in good health and CMV-seropositive. CDR3 region: CAWSDPGVSSYNEQFF. DNA of the CDR3: TGTGCCTGGAGTGACCCGGGGGTTAGCTCCTACAATGAGCAGTTCTTC.